The sequence of this TCR beta chain was determined in a study of human T cells and chemical hapten exposure. Study-wide context: Patients received weekly diphenylcyclopropenone doses to the scalp throughout the approximately 24-week study.

Time point meaning: patch test 1, 2 weeks after DPC sensitization. Treatment reported: therapeutic diphenylcyclopropenone sensitization with weekly scalp DPC. The J segment lost 4 bases and the V segment lost 4 bases, leaving 11 bases of the junction unmatched. The CDR3 covers 18 residues. CDR1 and CDR2 (germline): PRHDT, FYEKMQ (reference sequence). This clonotype was counted a few times. A single record per CDR3 protein comes from TCRdb applying MiXCR to the RACE reads. Among 70,000 to 75,000 distinct CDR3 sequences listed, approximately 29% were seen once. This sequence was found in a man between 35 and 55 years old with alopecia areata. Some clones in this sample may be carry-over from other donors' samples. The chain has TRBV13 and TRBJ2-3; TRBD2 agrees at 13 bases. The sequencing here drew on whole blood, taken in connection with sensitization to the hapten diphenylcyclopropenone (DPC). The CDR3 nucleotides read TGTGCCAGCAGCTCCCGGACTAGCGGGAGTGGGGGGCCAGATACGCAGTATTTT. This translates into CASSSRTSGSGGPDTQYF. Drawing the rest from reference TRBV13 and TRBJ2-3, the complete variable domain is AAGVIQSPRHLIKEKRETATLKCYPIPRHDTVYWYQQGPGQDPQFLISFYEKMQSDKGSIPDRFSAQQFSDYHSELNMSSLELGDSALYFCASSSRTSGSGGPDTQYFGPGTRLTVL.